This T cell receptor (beta chain) came from a study of blood T cell repertoires in COVID-19. Study in general: There were acute and convalescent COVID-19 samples, and they came from the United States, Italy and Spain. Sample material is recorded as cDNA or gDNA derived from T cells, B-cell-depleted T cells, or PBMCs.

Per the germline V gene, CDR1 is LNHNV and CDR2 is YYDKDF (reference sequence). The CDR3 has 16 residues. Germline trimming cut 0 bases from V and 7 bases from J; bases unmatched to any gene: 5. TCRdb keeps only in-frame clones here, not all; method: immunoSEQ multiplex PCR. The sample includes around 310,000 clones, roughly 90% of them seen just once. Sequencing input: peripheral blood. The chain uses TRBV15 and TRBJ2-2, with 10 nucleotides matching TRBD2. This receptor was obtained from a woman aged 55-75 years with acute or convalescent COVID-19. As DNA, the CDR3 is TGTGCCACCAGCAGAGATCCGGGACTAGCGAGCGGGGAGCTGTTTTTT. Translation: CATSRDPGLASGELFF. The entire variable domain, with the rest obtained from reference TRBV15 and TRBJ2-2, is as follows: DAMVIQNPRYQVTQFGKPVTLSCSQTLNHNVMYWYQQKSSQAPKLLFHYYDKDFNNEADTPDNFQSRRPNTSFCFLDIRSPGLGDTAMYLCATSRDPGLASGELFFGEGSRLTVL.